This T cell receptor (beta chain) was identified during a study of T cells in Graves' hyperthyroidism and ophthalmopathy. Trimming removed 2 bases at V and 3 bases at J, with 11 bases between. Germline V gives CDR1 LNHDA, CDR2 SQIVND (reference sequence). The CDR3 has 15 residues. There were TCR beta CDR3 regions amplified from RNA transcripts. RT-PCR in the first round (using the HTBI primer set) targeted the TCR CDR3. From the multiplex PCR reads, TCRdb called clonotypes with MiXCR, one entry per CDR3 protein. The repertoire holds around 300,000 distinct CDR3 sequences, with approximately 15% as singletons. Study-level results: Most thyroid clonotypes expanded above 0.001 appeared in blood too.

On this clonotype itself: Its antigen is as yet unknown.

This TCR came from a middle-aged woman with Graves' hyperthyroidism. Sequencing used blood. This rearrangement joins TRBV19 to TRBJ2-1; a weak D match, TRBD2 (5 bases). The CDR3 here is CASSIKAGLYNEQFF. The CDR3, as DNA: TGTGCCAGTAGTATAAAGGCGGGTCTCTACAATGAGCAGTTCTTC.